The clone carrying this T cell receptor (beta chain) has more than one count but fewer than ten. Its antigen is not known. The entry originates in a study of early T cells in non-severe SARS-CoV-2 infection. For the study at large: Investigators sequenced bulk RNA drawn from unsorted whole blood, and chains remained unpaired. Broader study findings: Clonotype matching in VDJdb favored anti-spike CD8 responses and did not capture private and CD4 specificities.

Individual cDNA molecules received unique molecular identifiers. A single record per CDR3 protein comes from TCRdb applying MiXCR to the 5' RACE reads. The sample consists of tens of thousands of distinct CDR3 sequences, more than 9% of them appearing once. The clonotype was recovered from an adult who was a healthcare worker with PCR-confirmed SARS-CoV-2 infection or an uninfected control (not recorded which). The sample taken for sequencing was whole blood.

CDR3 coding DNA: TGCAGCGTGGCCACAGGGGGGACCTACGAGCAGTACTTC. Residues: CSVATGGTYEQYF. The chain employs TRBV29-1 and TRBJ2-7, with TRBD1 matching 8 bases. Losses at the gene ends were 6 bases for V and 2 bases for J; bases not matched to a gene: 6. The CDR3 extends over 13 amino acids. CDR1 SQVTM and CDR2 ANQGSEA come from the germline V gene.